There are a few counts of the clone carrying this T cell receptor (beta chain). Its cognate antigen is unknown. There were TCR beta CDR3 regions amplified from RNA transcripts. The HTBI set primed first-round TCR CDR3 RT-PCR. TCRdb analysed the multiplex PCR reads with MiXCR anew, one entry per CDR3 protein. The sample lists about 500,000 distinct CDR3 sequences; 16% were seen once. V was clipped by 5 bases and J by 1 base, with 21 bases between them. The CDR3 covers 17 residues. CDR1 is SGHAT, CDR2 FQNNGV, per germline. The data stem from a study of T cells in Graves' hyperthyroidism and ophthalmopathy. Study-level points and caveats: Most thyroid clonotypes expanded above 0.001 appeared in blood too. Ophthalmopathy, as predicted by the model, came a median 6.5 months after the prediction.

Uncontrolled infection, other autoimmune disease, pregnancy or lactation excluded patients. Extraction of PBMCs used roughly 9.3 ml of fresh peripheral blood. The chain is built from TRBV11-2 and TRBJ2-7, with D unclear. This clonotype was obtained from a woman under 30 with Graves' hyperthyroidism. Sequencing was done on a sample of blood. This CDR3 is CASSLGLRAVVSYEQYF. In DNA form, the CDR3 reads TGTGCCAGCAGCCTGGGGTTACGGGCGGTCGTATCCTACGAGCAGTACTTC.